Following are 8 T cell receptor beta chains from one sample sequenced in a study of blood T cell repertoires in COVID-19. Clones were read by immunoSEQ multiplex PCR, and TCRdb kept only the in-frame ones, dropping some. Found here are about 80,000 clones, roughly 80% of them singletons; the top ten hold about 35%. The sequencing sample was made of peripheral blood. The receptors stem from a woman between 70 and 85 years old with acute or convalescent COVID-19.

The chain employs TRBV5-4 and TRBJ2-1; 9 bases match TRBD2. Trimming took 2 bases from V and 9 from J; bases not matched to a gene: 9. Per the germline V gene, CDR1 is SGHNT and CDR2 is YYREEE (reference sequence). This CDR3 is 15 amino acids long. CDR3 nucleotide sequence: TGTGCCAGCAGCTTTAGTAGCGGGAGAATCGGTGAGCAGTTCTTC. It encodes CASSFSSGRIGEQFF.

This sequence joins TRBV11-2 and TRBJ2-7, with D possibly being TRBD1 (6 bases). The CDR3 length is 14 residues. V lost 3 bases to trimming and J lost 6 bases, with 15 bases between them. The germline V gene encodes CDR1 SGHAT and CDR2 FQNNGV. CDR3 residues: CASSLTRGPTEQYF. The CDR3 nucleotides read TGTGCCAGCAGCTTGACCAGGGGTCCTACCGAGCAGTACTTC.

The chain employs TRBV6-5 and TRBJ1-2; 7 bases match TRBD1. V lost 2 bases to trimming and J lost 2 bases; unmatched junction nucleotides: 5. The CDR3 extends over 15 amino acids. CDR1 and CDR2 from the germline V gene are MNHEY and SVGAGI. The CDR3 nucleotides are TGTGCCAGCAGTTACGGGGACAGTCGAAACTATGGCTACACCTTC. This encodes CASSYGDSRNYGYTF.

The chain combines TRBV27 with TRBJ1-5; D ambiguous. The CDR3 is 13 amino acids. The V gene lost 3 bases and the J gene lost 2 bases, with 5 bases spanning the gap. Germline-derived CDR1 and CDR2 are MNHEY and SMNVEV (reference sequence). The CDR3 loop is CASSFGGNQPQHF. In nucleotides, the CDR3 is TGTGCCAGCAGTTTCGGGGGCAATCAGCCCCAGCATTTT.

The chain employs TRBV5-1 and TRBJ2-2, with 8 positions matching TRBD2. After removal of 2 bases from V and 6 bases from J, the junction contained 6 bases not matched to a gene. This CDR3 is built from 15 residues. Per germline, CDR1 SGHRS and CDR2 YFSETQ. The CDR3 DNA reads TGCGCCAGCAGCTTAACGGGACTAGGGGCCGGGGAGCTGTTTTTT. As protein: CASSLTGLGAGELFF.

V is TRBV7-3 and J is TRBJ1-5; D is unresolved. The germline V gene has CDR1 SGHTA and CDR2 FQGTGA. The CDR3 sequence is 13 residues long. V was clipped by 5 bases and J by 5 bases, with 10 bases between them. The DNA of the CDR3 is TGTGCCAGCAGCCCTGAGAAGCATCAGCCCCAGCATTTT. Its translation is CASSPEKHQPQHF.

The chain couples TRBV5-5 to TRBJ1-5, with TRBD1 matching over 8 bases. J was trimmed by 4 bases and V by 5 bases; bases with no gene match: 5. This CDR3 region has 14 residues. Per germline, CDR1 SGHKS and CDR2 YYEKEE (reference sequence). CDR3 sequence reads: CASSSGQGNQPQHF. The CDR3, as DNA: TGTGCCAGCAGTTCTGGACAGGGTAATCAGCCCCAGCATTTT. Filled out from reference TRBV5-5 and TRBJ1-5, the complete variable domain reads DAGVTQSPTHLIKTRGQQVTLRCSPISGHKSVSWYQQVLGQGPQFIFQYYEKEERGRGNFPDRFSARQFPNYSSELNVNALLLGDSALYLCASSSGQGNQPQHFGDGTRLSIL.

This clone was counted a few times. The J gene is TRBJ2-2, the V gene TRBV6-6; unclear D gene. Trimming took 3 bases from V and 0 from J, leaving 8 bases between them. CDR3 length: 15 amino acids. Germline loops: CDR1 MNHNY, CDR2 SVGAGI (reference sequence). Here the CDR3 reads CASSYNSPNTGELFF. The CDR3 nucleotides read TGTGCCAGCAGTTATAACAGTCCGAACACCGGGGAGCTGTTTTTT.